This is a list of T cell receptor beta chains from one sample in a study of blood T cells in healthy people across ages. TCRdb re-derived calls from the 5' RACE reads in MiXCR, one entry per CDR3 protein. Of around 800,000 distinct CDR3 sequences in the sample, about half were seen once. Sample: blood. These receptors originate from a man older than 75 in good health. The CDR3 runs from the conserved cysteine through the conserved F or W. D genes are given only for firm matches. Clone size is given for some rows only: seen once, a few or many times, or a class if the clone is expanded.

cdr3_nt cdr3_aa j_call v_call clone_size d_call
TGTGCCAGTAGGGACAGTTCCTCCTACGAGCAGTACTTC CASRDSSSYEQYF TRBJ2-7 TRBV28 few TRBD1
TGTGCCAGCAGTGTCCACGTAATTGGGAGCACAGATACGCAGTATTTT CASSVHVIGSTDTQYF TRBJ2-3 TRBV27 few NA
TGTGCCACCTCTAGCGGGAGGACCAGCACAGATACGCAGTATTTT CATSSGRTSTDTQYF TRBJ2-3 TRBV15 NA TRBD2
TGCAGTGCTAGCCTGGGACTAGCTGTCAGCACAGATACGCAGTATTTT CSASLGLAVSTDTQYF TRBJ2-3 TRBV20-1 few TRBD2
TGCAGTGCTAGTTGTCCGGGACAGCTCTCCTACGAGCAGTACTTC CSASCPGQLSYEQYF TRBJ2-7 TRBV20-1 NA TRBD1
TGTGCCAGCAGTGAAGCGCTTCGAACTGAAGCTTTCTTT CASSEALRTEAFF TRBJ1-1 TRBV2 NA NA
TGTGCCAGCAGCGCTACAGGGGGGCTAGCTTTCTTT CASSATGGLAFF TRBJ1-1 TRBV7-9 NA TRBD1
TGCGCCGGCAGCCAGAACAAGAACACCGGGGAGCTGTTTTTT CAGSQNKNTGELFF TRBJ2-2 TRBV5-1 NA NA
TGTGCCAGCAGCGCCGGGGAAGCTAACTATGGCTACACCTTC CASSAGEANYGYTF TRBJ1-2 TRBV7-9 NA NA
TGCGCCAGCAGCTCAACAGGGGGGCAAGAGACCCAGTACTTC CASSSTGGQETQYF TRBJ2-5 TRBV5-1 many TRBD1
TGTGCCAGCAGCTTGACGGTTGGGCGCGAGACCCAGTACTTC CASSLTVGRETQYF TRBJ2-5 TRBV5-5 NA NA
TGTGCCGGCAGTCCTCAGGGCCGGGAGGGGCAGCCCCAGCATTTT CAGSPQGREGQPQHF TRBJ1-5 TRBV25-1 NA NA
TGTGCCAGCAGGCGTATATGGGATGGGGAGCAGTACTTC CASRRIWDGEQYF TRBJ2-7 TRBV12-3/TRBV12-4 once NA
TGTGCCACCAGTGACCCCCTCGAACGGGATAACTATGGCTACACCTTC CATSDPLERDNYGYTF TRBJ1-2 TRBV24-1 NA NA
TGCGCCAGCAGCCAATCCGGGGTGGGTAATGAAAAACTGTTTTTT CASSQSGVGNEKLFF TRBJ1-4 TRBV4-3 NA NA
TGTGCCAGCAGAGATAACAGGGGAGGTAATGAAAAACTGTTTTTT CASRDNRGGNEKLFF TRBJ1-4 TRBV28 NA TRBD1
TGCAGTGCTAGAGATACCCAGACCTACGAGCAGTACTTC CSARDTQTYEQYF TRBJ2-7 TRBV20-1 NA NA
TGCAGTGCTACGGCGGGACAGGGGACAGATACGCAGTATTTT CSATAGQGTDTQYF TRBJ2-3 TRBV20-1 NA TRBD1
TGCGCCAGCAGCTTGGAAGGGGCCAGAGGGGCCAACGTCCTGACTTTC CASSLEGARGANVLTF TRBJ2-6 TRBV5-1 NA NA
TGTGCCAGCAGTGAACAGACAGGGCCCGCGGAGACCCAGTACTTC CASSEQTGPAETQYF TRBJ2-5 TRBV25-1 few TRBD1
TGCGCCAGCAGCTTAGCGCGGGGATTAGCGGGGGGGAGACCCCAGTACTTC CASSLARGLAGGRPQYF TRBJ2-5 TRBV7-8 NA TRBD2
TGCGCCAGCAACGCGGGGGCGGGTAATTCACCCCTCCACTTT CASNAGAGNSPLHF TRBJ1-6 TRBV5-1 NA NA
TGTGCCAGCAGCTTAGCCCGCGCGGGAGGACAAGAGACCCAGTACTTC CASSLARAGGQETQYF TRBJ2-5 TRBV7-8 NA TRBD2
TGTGCCAGCAGTGCTTTGGGAGGCCTTAGCGCAGATACGCAGTATTTT CASSALGGLSADTQYF TRBJ2-3 TRBV12-3/TRBV12-4 NA NA